This T cell receptor (beta chain) was retrieved from a study of shared clonotypes between healthy human individuals. Notes on this clone: Its antigen is as yet unknown.

Study-wide findings and caveats: Non-shared clonotypes displayed generation probabilities falling below those of clonotypes present in all four donors. The authors sampled blood alone, and tissue repertoires likely differ. Deeper or shallower sequencing was expected to change how clonotypes are shared among donors.

The CDR3 covers 15 residues. Germline V gene lookup returns CDR1 MNHEY and CDR2 SMNVEV (reference sequence). Trimming cost V 3 bases and J 3 bases, with 11 bases left between them. The sorted-subset replicate PCRs were given about 200 ng DNA, which is approximately 30,000 T cell genomes. The assay was immunoSEQ multiplex PCR, and TCRdb's table has in-frame clones only and misses some. The sample consists of around 2,100,000 clones, approximately 94% of them appearing once. Naive CD8 cells comprised CD45RO-negative, CCR7-positively selected cells, excluding terminally differentiated effector memory CD45RA+ cells.

Sequenced material: naive CD8+ T cells sorted from blood. This TCR was sampled from a man between 18 and 35 years old in good health. The chain recombines TRBV27 with TRBJ2-2; the D is unclear. The CDR3 loop is CASSFSVFYTGELFF. The CDR3 region has the DNA TGTGCCAGCAGTTTCTCCGTCTTTTACACCGGGGAGCTGTTTTTT.